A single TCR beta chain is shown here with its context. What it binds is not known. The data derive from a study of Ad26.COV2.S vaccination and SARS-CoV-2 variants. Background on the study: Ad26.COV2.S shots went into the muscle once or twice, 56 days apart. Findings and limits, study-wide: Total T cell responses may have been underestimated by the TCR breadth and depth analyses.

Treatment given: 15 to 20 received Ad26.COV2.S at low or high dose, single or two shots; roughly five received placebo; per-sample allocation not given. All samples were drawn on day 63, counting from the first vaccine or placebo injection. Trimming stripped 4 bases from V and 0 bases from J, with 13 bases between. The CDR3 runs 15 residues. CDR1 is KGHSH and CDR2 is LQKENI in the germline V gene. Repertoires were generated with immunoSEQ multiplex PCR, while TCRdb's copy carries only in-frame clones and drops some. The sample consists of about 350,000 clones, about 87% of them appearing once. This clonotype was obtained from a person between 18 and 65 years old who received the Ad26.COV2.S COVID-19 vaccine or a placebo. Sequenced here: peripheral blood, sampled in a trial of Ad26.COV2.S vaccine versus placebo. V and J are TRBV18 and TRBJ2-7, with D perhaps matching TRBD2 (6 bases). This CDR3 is CASSQPGLSSYEQYF. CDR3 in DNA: TGTGCCAGCTCACAACCGGGACTTAGCTCCTACGAGCAGTACTTC.